These 9 T cell receptor beta chains came from one sample sequenced in a study of tumor-infiltrating lymphocytes in glioblastoma multiforme. TCR beta libraries were built from RNA through three nested multiplex PCR rounds using modified ARM-PCR. TCRdb fed the multiplex PCR reads into MiXCR, producing one record per CDR3 protein. The sample records about 9,200 distinct CDR3 sequences, roughly 65% being singletons. The source material was brain tumor tissue. These receptors came from a male donor with glioblastoma.

The table lists this clonotype with many counts. The chain carries TRBV5-6 and TRBJ2-3; possible D gene TRBD1, 5 bases. This CDR3 has 13 amino acids. V lost 4 bases to trimming and J lost 2 bases, with 8 bases between them. Germline V gives CDR1 SGHDT, CDR2 YYEEEE. The CDR3 here is CASSPGHTDTQYF. The CDR3 DNA follows: TGTGCCAGCAGCCCCGGACACACAGATACGCAGTATTTT.

Comment on this clonotype: Sequence at one end of the junction differs from germline and may be a read error. V is TRBV11-2 and J is TRBJ1-4; tentative D call: TRBD1 (5 bases). The CDR3 runs 17 residues. Germline V gene sequence: CDR1 SGHAT, CDR2 FQNNGV. Written as DNA, the CDR3 is TGTGCCAGTAGCTTAGCTGGGACCGGGGCAGCCGATGAAAAACCGTTTTTT. Translated: CASSLAGTGAADEKPFF.

In its sample, this clonotype was seen once. V gene TRBV11-1 combines with J gene TRBJ2-3; 8 nucleotides line up with TRBD2. The CDR3 is made up of 20 amino acids. Germline CDR1 SGHAT, CDR2 FQDESV (reference sequence). The J segment lost 2 bases and the V segment lost 1 base, leaving 17 bases of the junction unmatched. CDR3 residues: CASSLEALGLGVQHTDTQYF. The DNA for the CDR3 is TGTGCCAGCAGCTTAGAAGCTTTGGGACTAGGAGTCCAGCACACAGATACGCAGTATTTT.

V gene TRBV9 combines with J gene TRBJ2-1; 11 bases map to TRBD2. CDR3 size: 18 residues. The germline V gene has CDR1 SGDLS and CDR2 YYNGEE. V lost 1 base and J lost 0; bases outside the gene matches: 6. The CDR3 bases are TGTGCCAGCAGCGTAACCGGACTAGCGGGTGACTCCTACAATGAGCAGTTCTTC. Its translation: CASSVTGLAGDSYNEQFF. Filled out from reference TRBV9 and TRBJ2-1, the complete variable domain reads DSGVTQTPKHLITATGQRVTLRCSPRSGDLSVYWYQQSLDQGLQFLIQYYNGEERAKGNILERFSAQQFPDLHSELNLSSLELGDSALYFCASSVTGLAGDSYNEQFFGPGTRLTVL.

This clonotype was counted at least ten times. CDR3 DNA sequence: TGTGCCACCAGTTCCAGAGGGACAGGGCAATCCTACGAGCAGTACTTC. It is translated as CATSSRGTGQSYEQYF. V and J are TRBV24-1 and TRBJ2-7; TRBD1 agrees at 9 bases. V lost 6 bases to trimming and J lost 1 base; unmatched junction nucleotides: 9. The CDR3 is 16 amino acids. The germline V gene has CDR1 KGHDR and CDR2 SFDVKD.

J is TRBJ1-1 and V is TRBV11-2; D ambiguous. Trimming cost V 6 bases and J 3 bases, with 20 bases left between them. Germline V gene sequence: CDR1 SGHAT, CDR2 FQNNGV. The CDR3 is made up of 16 amino acids. In DNA, the CDR3 is TGTGCCAGCAGGGCTACTCTAGGTGTTGGGGACACTGAAGCTTTCTTT. It codes for CASRATLGVGDTEAFF. The variable domain in full, with the rest retrieved from reference TRBV11-2 and TRBJ1-1, is EAGVAQSPRYKIIEKRQSVAFWCNPISGHATLYWYQQILGQGPKLLIQFQNNGVVDDSQLPKDRFSAERLKGVDSTLKIQPAKLEDSAVYLCASRATLGVGDTEAFFGQGTRLTVV.

This clonotype is medium-sized by share. The V and J genes are TRBV10-2 and TRBJ2-7; TRBD1 matches 7 bases. Germline assignment: CDR1 WSHSY and CDR2 SAAADI. V lost 3 bases to trimming and J lost 4 bases; unmatched junction nucleotides: 6. CDR3 length: 14 residues. The CDR3: CASSEQGIWYEQYF. The DNA of the CDR3 is TGCGCCAGCAGTGAACAGGGGATCTGGTACGAGCAGTACTTC.

This clonotype has more than one count but fewer than ten. One junction end does not reproduce the germline sequence, and a read error may be involved. Here the CDR3 reads CSAAVCYNEQFF. The CDR3 nucleotides read TGCAGCGCCGCCGTCTGTTACAATGAGCAATTCTTC. This rearrangement joins TRBV29-1 to TRBJ2-1; D unclear. CDR3 length equals 12 residues. The germline V gene encodes CDR1 SQVTM and CDR2 ANQGSEA.

This clonotype was detected a few times. This chain connects TRBV6-6 to TRBJ2-7; tentatively, D is TRBD1 (5 bases). From germline, CDR1 is MNHNY and CDR2 SVGAGI (reference sequence). The CDR3 spans 13 residues. Trimming removed 2 bases from V and 3 bases from J, with 8 bases in between. CDR3 region: CASSYPQGYEQYF. DNA for the CDR3: TGTGCCAGCAGTTACCCCCAGGGCTACGAGCAGTACTTC.